Following are 28 T cell receptor beta chains from one sample sequenced in a study of technical replicates of blood from a handful of donors. Profiled with immunoSEQ multiplex PCR; TCRdb holds only in-frame clones, not every one. The table lists some 96,000 clones, approximately 96% of them singletons. The sequenced sample consisted of T cells isolated from PBMCs. Receptors originate from a human donor in good health.

This rearrangement joins TRBV7-9 to TRBJ2-1; 11 bases are a match to TRBD2. The V and J ends lost 2 bases and 2 bases, in that order; junction bases with no gene match: 8. This CDR3 comprises 18 residues. CDR1 and CDR2 from the germline V gene are SEHNR and FQNEAQ (reference sequence). CDR3: CASSLLLAGEWAYNEQFF. As DNA, the CDR3 is TGTGCCAGCAGCTTATTACTAGCGGGAGAGTGGGCCTACAATGAGCAGTTCTTC.

The chain recombines TRBV30 with TRBJ2-7; possible D gene TRBD1, 6 bases. The germline CDR1 and CDR2 sequences are GTSNPN and SVGIG (reference sequence). V was shortened by 6 bases and J by 5 bases, with 14 bases between the two germline ends. The CDR3 loop spans 12 amino acids. The CDR3 sequence: CACGQSPHEQYF. The CDR3 DNA sequence: TGTGCCTGTGGACAGTCCCCCCACGAGCAGTACTTC.

This rearrangement joins TRBV29-1 to TRBJ1-1, with D maybe TRBD1 (6 bases). The CDR3 covers 12 residues. V gave up 6 bases and J gave up 6 bases, with 14 bases separating them. From germline, CDR1 is SQVTM and CDR2 ANQGSEA. The CDR3 spells CSVQTGFAEAFF. The CDR3 DNA reads TGCAGCGTCCAAACAGGGTTCGCTGAAGCTTTCTTT.

In nucleotides, the CDR3 is TGCGCCAGCAGCTTTGACAGGGGGCGAGATACGCAGTATTTT. Translating gives CASSFDRGRDTQYF. The chain combines TRBV5-1 with TRBJ2-3; 10 nucleotides align to TRBD1. Trimming at V came to 2 bases and at J to 5 bases, leaving 2 bases not matched to a gene. The CDR3 spans 14 residues. CDR1 SGHRS and CDR2 YFSETQ come from the germline V gene.

The rearrangement uses TRBV6-1 and TRBJ1-2; D gene uncertain. The CDR3 runs 15 residues. The ends were cut back, 5 bases at V and 1 base at J, with 14 bases in the middle. Germline V gives CDR1 MNHNS, CDR2 SASEGT. The CDR3 sequence is CASSSYSTVNYGYTF. CDR3 bases: TGTGCCAGCAGTTCATACTCGACTGTTAACTATGGCTACACCTTC.

The J gene is TRBJ2-4, the V gene TRBV7-2; the match to TRBD2 covers 12 bases. The CDR3 length is 19 residues. With 5 bases clipped from V and 0 bases from J, the junction kept 11 bases outside the gene matches. From germline, CDR1 is SGHTA and CDR2 FQGNSA. This chain's CDR3 is CASSLREASGRVAKNIQYF. The CDR3 DNA reads as TGTGCCAGCAGCCTCCGGGAGGCTAGCGGGAGGGTAGCCAAAAACATTCAGTACTTC.

This chain joins TRBV18 and TRBJ2-7; 9 positions match TRBD2. From germline, CDR1 is KGHSH and CDR2 LQKENI. V lost 0 bases to trimming and J lost 1 base; unmatched junction nucleotides: 4. CDR3 length equals 16 residues. The CDR3 region has the DNA TGTGCCAGCTCACCACCGGGACTAGCCATTTCCTACGAGCAGTACTTC. It encodes CASSPPGLAISYEQYF.

This chain links TRBV9 with TRBJ1-2; D remains unclear. There are 15 residues in the CDR3. V lost 0 bases to trimming and J lost 0 bases, with 9 bases between them. The V gene's germline CDR1 is SGDLS and CDR2 YYNGEE. The CDR3, as DNA: TGTGCCAGCAGCGTAGGTGGCAGTTCTAACTATGGCTACACCTTC. Its protein product is CASSVGGSSNYGYTF.

The rearrangement links TRBV9 to TRBJ1-2; no reliable D call. Deletions cut 7 bases from V and 8 bases from J, with 15 bases between. Germline assignment: CDR1 SGDLS and CDR2 YYNGEE. The CDR3 length is 12 residues. DNA for the CDR3: TGTGCCAGCCGTGGGCAGTCGGGAGGCTACACCTTC. Protein product: CASRGQSGGYTF.

The chain uses TRBV4-1 and TRBJ2-6; tentatively, D is TRBD2 (6 bases). Per the germline V gene, CDR1 is MGHRA and CDR2 is YSYEKL. This CDR3 is 17 amino acids long. The V gene lost 3 bases and the J gene lost 0 bases, with 12 bases spanning the gap. The CDR3 bases are TGCGCCAGCAGCCACTCTAGCGCTAGCTCTGGGGCCAACGTCCTGACTTTC. Encoded protein: CASSHSSASSGANVLTF.

V gene TRBV6-1 combines with J gene TRBJ1-5; the match to TRBD1 covers 8 bases. V dropped 0 bases and J dropped 4; count of bases not matched to a gene: 8. This CDR3 is 17 amino acids long. Per the germline V gene, CDR1 is MNHNS and CDR2 is SASEGT. The DNA of the CDR3 is TGTGCCAGCAGTGAAGCCTGGGGACAGGATAGTAATCAGCCCCAGCATTTT. It encodes CASSEAWGQDSNQPQHF.

The chain combines TRBV19 with TRBJ2-1; 8 nucleotides align to TRBD2. This CDR3 spans 15 amino acids. Germline V gives CDR1 LNHDA, CDR2 SQIVND (reference sequence). Losses at the gene ends were 2 bases for V and 6 bases for J; bases not matched to a gene: 6. CDR3: CASSIFSGNVNEQFF. In DNA, the CDR3 is TGTGCCAGTAGTATATTTAGCGGGAACGTCAATGAGCAGTTCTTC.

The J gene is TRBJ2-3, the V gene TRBV28; D is unclear. This CDR3 has 14 residues. Germline V gene data show CDR1 as MDHEN and CDR2 as SYDVKM. With 1 base removed from V and 4 bases from J, the gap between germline ends came to 9 bases. The CDR3 region is CASSLYRYPDTQYF. CDR3 nucleotides: TGTGCCAGCAGTTTATACAGATACCCAGATACGCAGTATTTT.

The rearrangement links TRBV6-5 to TRBJ1-4; no clear D gene. CDR1 is MNHEY and CDR2 is SVGAGI in the germline V gene. Trimming removed 6 bases from V and 3 bases from J, with 11 bases in between. This CDR3 is built from 14 residues. The CDR3 region has the DNA TGTGCCAGCAGGGGCCGCGGGCCTAATGAAAAACTGTTTTTT. Its translation: CASRGRGPNEKLFF.

The V and J genes are TRBV7-9 and TRBJ1-4, with 7 bases aligning to TRBD1. CDR3 length: 15 residues. The germline gives CDR1 SEHNR, CDR2 FQNEAQ (reference sequence). The ends lost 2 bases at V and 8 bases at J; junction bases unmatched: 8. CDR3 protein: CASSLLKGAQEKLFF. DNA of the CDR3: TGTGCCAGCAGCTTATTGAAGGGGGCACAGGAAAAACTGTTTTTT.

This clone has just one count. The chain combines TRBV7-9 with TRBJ2-7; 7 bases align to TRBD1. The ends lost 6 bases at V and 4 bases at J; junction bases unmatched: 12. The CDR3 is made up of 15 amino acids. CDR1 and CDR2 (germline): SEHNR, FQNEAQ (reference sequence). The CDR3: CASSSPGTADYEQYF. CDR3 DNA sequence: TGTGCCAGCAGTTCCCCCGGGACAGCGGATTACGAGCAGTACTTC.

J is TRBJ1-3 and V is TRBV7-9, with D perhaps matching TRBD1 (5 bases). Trimming took off 2 bases at V and 2 bases at J, with 7 bases between the two ends. The CDR3 contains 14 residues. Germline CDR1 reads SEHNR; CDR2 reads FQNEAQ (reference sequence). CDR3 sequence: CASSLQGTGNTIYF. For the CDR3, the DNA is TGTGCCAGCAGCTTACAGGGTACTGGAAACACCATATATTTT.

This chain links TRBV6-5 with TRBJ2-5, with a possible D match to TRBD1 (5 bases). The CDR3 sequence is 15 residues long. Trimming took off 0 bases at V and 5 bases at J, with 13 bases between the two ends. Germline CDR1 and CDR2: MNHEY and SVGAGI. The CDR3 nucleotides are TGTGCCAGCAGTTACTCTTTGGGGCTCAGGGAGACCCAGTACTTC. It is translated as CASSYSLGLRETQYF.

J is TRBJ1-1 and V is TRBV6-5; possibly TRBD1 for D (6 bases). The CDR3 consists of 13 residues. The germline V gene encodes CDR1 MNHEY and CDR2 SVGAGI. V was cut by 5 bases and J by 1 base, with 8 bases left in between. The CDR3: CASSMGQNTEAFF. The DNA of the CDR3 is TGTGCCAGCAGTATGGGACAGAACACTGAAGCTTTCTTT.

The gene calls are TRBV10-3 and TRBJ1-1; D unclear. The V end lost 11 bases, the J end lost 1 base, and 14 bases lay between the germline ends. Germline V gives CDR1 ENHRY, CDR2 SYGVKD. The CDR3 is 13 amino acids. The CDR3: CAATAAGNTEAFF. In DNA, the CDR3 is TGTGCCGCCACAGCCGCGGGGAACACTGAAGCTTTCTTT.

The chain links TRBV10-3 to TRBJ1-1; D remains ambiguous. The V gene lost 6 bases and the J gene lost 1 base, with 12 bases spanning the gap. CDR3 length: 14 residues. Per the germline V gene, CDR1 is ENHRY and CDR2 is SYGVKD. CDR3 nucleotide sequence: TGTGCCATCAGCCAACGACACAAGAACACTGAAGCTTTCTTT. Translation: CAISQRHKNTEAFF.

The CDR3 DNA is TGTGCCAGCAGTGATTTCAACCGAGGGATCTACGAGCAGTACTTC. This gives the protein CASSDFNRGIYEQYF. The chain has TRBV25-1 and TRBJ2-7, with D possibly matching TRBD2 (5 bases). The CDR3 has 15 residues. The V end was cut by 3 bases, the J end by 3 bases, with 15 bases between. In germline, CDR1 is MGHDK, CDR2 SYGVNS.

The chain carries TRBV5-1 and TRBJ1-4; 8 bases line up with TRBD1. CDR3 size: 16 residues. The V gene's germline CDR1 is SGHRS and CDR2 YFSETQ. Losses at the gene ends were 0 bases for V and 5 bases for J; bases not matched to a gene: 6. The CDR3 loop is CASSLATGGTNEKLFF. CDR3 nucleotides: TGCGCCAGCAGCTTGGCAACAGGGGGGACGAATGAAAAACTGTTTTTT.

The V and J genes are TRBV6-1 and TRBJ1-5, with 8 bases fitting TRBD1. The V and J ends lost 3 bases and 9 bases, in that order; junction bases with no gene match: 10. The germline V gene has CDR1 MNHNS and CDR2 SASEGT. The CDR3 totals 15 residues. CDR3 loop: CASSDGQGLVRPQHF. The CDR3 DNA reads as TGTGCCAGCAGTGACGGACAGGGTTTGGTTAGGCCCCAGCATTTT.

This sequence joins TRBV7-2 and TRBJ1-5; no clear D. The CDR3 length is 14 residues. V was shortened by 1 base and J by 5 bases, with 9 bases between the two germline ends. Germline V gene lookup returns CDR1 SGHTA and CDR2 FQGNSA. In DNA form, the CDR3 reads TGTGCCAGCAGCTTAGAAATACAATATCAGCCCCAGCATTTT. It encodes CASSLEIQYQPQHF.

J is TRBJ1-1 and V is TRBV6-5, with a tentative D call TRBD1 (6 bases). CDR3 length: 12 amino acids. Germline lookup yields CDR1 MNHEY and CDR2 SVGAGI. Trimming shortened V by 4 bases and J by 4 bases, and 7 bases separated the two germline ends. The CDR3 sequence is CASSSGATEAFF. In nucleotides, the CDR3 is TGTGCCAGCAGTTCAGGGGCCACTGAAGCTTTCTTT.

The chain links TRBV6-5 to TRBJ2-5, with a possible D match to TRBD1 (6 bases). Germline assignment: CDR1 MNHEY and CDR2 SVGAGI. CDR3 length: 14 amino acids. V was cut by 3 bases and J by 4 bases, with 12 bases left in between. CDR3 sequence (DNA): TGTGCCAGCAGTTATATGGGGGCGCTAGAGACCCAGTACTTC. Translation gives CASSYMGALETQYF.

The chain couples TRBV4-1 to TRBJ1-2; 9 positions agree with TRBD1. Trimming removed 1 base from V and 8 bases from J; junction bases left unmatched: 8. CDR3 length: 15 amino acids. The germline CDR1 and CDR2 sequences are MGHRA and YSYEKL. In DNA form, the CDR3 reads TGCGCCAGCAGCCAAGGGGACAGGGAGTGGAGCGGCTACACCTTC. Residues: CASSQGDREWSGYTF.